Listed below are T cell receptor beta chains from one sample, sequenced in a study of T-cell reconstitution after alpha-beta-depleted transplantation in children. TCRdb reprocessed the PCR reads via MiXCR and lists one record per CDR3 protein. The table lists about 480,000 distinct CDR3 sequences, approximately 13% of them singletons. The material was PBMCs from the stem cell graft donor, obtained from the stem cell graft. The receptors derive from a human donor who donated a stem cell graft to a child with combined immunodeficiency. Both conserved end residues are part of each CDR3. Fields, in order: D gene, J gene, V gene, clone size, CDR3 protein, CDR3 DNA. D genes are given only for firm matches. Size tells how often a clone was seen (once, few, many) or the class of an expanded clone, and some rows leave it out.

D: TRBD2; J: TRBJ2-1; V: TRBV20-1; size: -; CDR3: CSATRAGVHRYNEQFF; DNA: TGCAGTGCAACCAGGGCGGGAGTTCATAGATACAATGAGCAGTTCTTC
D: TRBD2; J: TRBJ2-5; V: TRBV6-1; size: few; CDR3: CASSPKRGGKETQYF; DNA: TGTGCCAGCAGTCCGAAGCGGGGGGGCAAAGAGACCCAGTACTTC
D: -; J: TRBJ2-3; V: TRBV6-5; size: -; CDR3: CASSYSNRGAIADTQYF; DNA: TGTGCCAGCAGTTACTCGAATAGGGGCGCGATAGCAGATACGCAGTATTTT
D: -; J: TRBJ2-5; V: TRBV29-1; size: -; CDR3: CSVDRDLLQETQYF; DNA: TGCAGCGTGGACCGGGACCTCCTGCAAGAGACCCAGTACTTC
D: -; J: TRBJ2-1; V: TRBV11-2; size: -; CDR3: CASSLEGGISYNEQFF; DNA: TGTGCCAGCAGCTTAGAAGGGGGTATCTCCTACAATGAGCAGTTCTTC
D: -; J: TRBJ2-7; V: TRBV3-1; size: few; CDR3: CASSQDSPLGQPYEQYF; DNA: TGTGCCAGCAGCCAAGATTCCCCCCTGGGGCAGCCTTACGAGCAGTACTTC
D: -; J: TRBJ2-7; V: TRBV7-8; size: -; CDR3: CASSPRAQFAEQYF; DNA: TGTGCCAGCAGCCCCCGGGCCCAATTTGCCGAGCAGTACTTC
D: TRBD2; J: TRBJ2-1; V: TRBV6-2/TRBV6-3; size: -; CDR3: CASTAGVNEQFF; DNA: TGTGCCAGCACAGCGGGGGTTAATGAGCAGTTCTTC
D: -; J: TRBJ1-2; V: TRBV5-1; size: -; CDR3: CASSLAQNYGYTF; DNA: TGCGCCAGCAGCTTAGCTCAGAACTATGGCTACACCTTC
D: TRBD1; J: TRBJ2-1; V: TRBV10-3; size: many; CDR3: CAISDNRGSDEQFF; DNA: TGTGCCATCAGTGATAACAGGGGATCTGATGAGCAGTTCTTC
D: -; J: TRBJ2-7; V: TRBV18; size: few; CDR3: CASSPGLLRVEQYF; DNA: TGTGCCAGCTCACCAGGATTGCTGCGGGTCGAGCAGTACTTC
D: -; J: TRBJ1-2; V: TRBV2; size: -; CDR3: CASIGQPHGYTF; DNA: TGTGCCAGCATAGGACAACCACATGGCTACACCTTC
D: -; J: TRBJ2-6; V: TRBV7-2; size: many; CDR3: CASSLDYSGANVLTF; DNA: TGTGCCAGCAGCTTAGATTACTCTGGGGCCAACGTCCTGACTTTC
D: -; J: TRBJ2-3; V: TRBV20-1; size: many; CDR3: CSARDRTGRADTQYF; DNA: TGCAGTGCTAGAGATAGGACTGGACGGGCAGATACGCAGTATTTT
D: TRBD2; J: TRBJ2-3; V: TRBV7-3; size: -; CDR3: CASSLVAGVADTQYF; DNA: TGTGCCAGCAGCTTAGTGGCGGGAGTGGCCGATACGCAGTATTTT
D: -; J: TRBJ1-1; V: TRBV19; size: few; CDR3: CASSMGTENTEAFF; DNA: TGTGCCAGTAGTATGGGAACAGAGAACACTGAAGCTTTCTTT
D: TRBD2; J: TRBJ2-7; V: TRBV6-2/TRBV6-3; size: -; CDR3: CASSYTIAGATYEQYF; DNA: TGTGCCAGCAGTTACACAATAGCGGGGGCAACCTACGAGCAGTACTTC
D: TRBD2; J: TRBJ2-4; V: TRBV13; size: -; CDR3: CASSPPGSAGTLAKNIQYF; DNA: TGTGCCAGCAGCCCCCCCGGGTCAGCGGGAACCCTAGCCAAAAACATTCAGTACTTC
D: TRBD2; J: TRBJ2-7; V: TRBV4-2; size: -; CDR3: CASSQAPPAGGYEQYF; DNA: TGTGCCAGCAGCCAAGCCCCCCCGGCGGGGGGGTACGAGCAGTACTTC
D: -; J: TRBJ2-7; V: TRBV20-1; size: -; CDR3: CSANRDQTYEQYF; DNA: TGCAGTGCAAACCGGGACCAGACCTACGAGCAGTACTTC
D: -; J: TRBJ2-1; V: TRBV18; size: few; CDR3: CASSPDRRKEQFF; DNA: TGTGCCAGCTCACCTGACCGCCGCAAGGAGCAGTTCTTC
D: -; J: TRBJ2-4; V: TRBV27; size: -; CDR3: CASSNLGVDKNIQYF; DNA: TGTGCCAGCAGTAATCTAGGGGTCGACAAAAACATTCAGTACTTC
D: TRBD1; J: TRBJ2-1; V: TRBV4-1; size: -; CDR3: CASSQSDRDMPEQFF; DNA: TGCGCCAGCAGCCAATCGGACAGGGATATGCCTGAGCAGTTCTTC
D: -; J: TRBJ2-3; V: TRBV20-1; size: -; CDR3: CSAQGHGVWDTQYF; DNA: TGCAGTGCTCAGGGCCACGGAGTGTGGGATACGCAGTATTTT
D: TRBD2; J: TRBJ2-7; V: TRBV11-2; size: -; CDR3: CASSLVLAVTYEQYF; DNA: TGTGCCAGCAGCTTAGTACTAGCGGTTACCTACGAGCAGTACTTC
D: -; J: TRBJ2-1; V: TRBV9; size: -; CDR3: CASSAGGGDEQFF; DNA: TGTGCCAGCAGCGCCGGAGGTGGGGATGAGCAGTTCTTC
D: -; J: TRBJ2-6; V: TRBV10-3; size: -; CDR3: CAISDPLSGTNVLTF; DNA: TGTGCCATCAGTGACCCTCTTAGTGGGACCAACGTCCTGACTTTC
D: -; J: TRBJ1-4; V: TRBV6-5; size: -; CDR3: CASSREYPSTNEKLFF; DNA: TGTGCCAGCAGTCGTGAATACCCATCAACTAATGAAAAACTGTTTTTT
D: -; J: TRBJ2-7; V: TRBV11-2; size: few; CDR3: CASSLAVEGPYEQCF; DNA: TGTGCCAGCAGCTTAGCTGTAGAAGGCCCCTACGAGCAGTGCTTC
D: TRBD2; J: TRBJ2-3; V: TRBV11-2; size: many; CDR3: CASSVVGGITDTQYF; DNA: TGTGCCAGCAGCGTTGTCGGGGGGATCACAGATACGCAGTATTTT